One sample yielded the 22 T cell receptor beta chains listed below, sequenced in a study of T cell repertoires in cytomegalovirus infection. TCRdb re-analysed the reads in MiXCR, keeping a single row per CDR3 protein. The table includes around 530,000 distinct CDR3 sequences, approximately 17% detected once. Sequencing used CD8+ T cells from PBMCs. Source of these receptors: a human donor in good health (CMV status not recorded). Some clones in this sample may be carry-over from other donors' samples.

The sample holds many counts of this clonotype. The chain is built from TRBV12-3 or TRBV12-4 and TRBJ2-2; 7 bases match TRBD1. The junction had 7 bases not matched to a gene; V was cut back by 5 bases and J by 4 bases. The CDR3 has 15 amino acids. The CDR3 DNA sequence: TGTGCCAGCAGTCCTCGGGACAGACCCACCGGGGAGCTGTTTTTT. This codes for CASSPRDRPTGELFF.

The chain employs TRBV6-6 and TRBJ1-1; D is undetermined. This CDR3 has 13 amino acids. V shed 2 bases and J shed 1 base, with 5 bases lying between them. Germline V gives CDR1 MNHNY, CDR2 SVGAGI (reference sequence). CDR3 bases: TGTGCCAGCAGTTACCCCCCGAACACTGAAGCTTTCTTT. Translating it yields CASSYPPNTEAFF.

The chain links TRBV5-6 to TRBJ2-7; D gene ambiguous. Deletions cut 5 bases from V and 5 bases from J, with 8 bases between. The germline CDR1 and CDR2 sequences are SGHDT and YYEEEE. The length of the CDR3 is 11 residues. The CDR3 nucleotides are TGTGCCAGCAGTAACAGCCACGAGCAGTACTTC. This translates into CASSNSHEQYF.

This clonotype was detected a few times. V usage is TRBV24-1 and J usage is TRBJ2-5, with 7 bases identical to TRBD1. After removal of 3 bases from V and 5 bases from J, the junction contained 5 bases not matched to a gene. This CDR3 contains 14 residues. The germline V gene encodes CDR1 KGHDR and CDR2 SFDVKD. For the CDR3, the DNA is TGTGCCACCAGTGATCGGACAGGATGGGAGACCCAGTACTTC. Its protein is CATSDRTGWETQYF.

This clonotype was observed a few times. The rearrangement joins TRBV7-3 to TRBJ2-1; no firm D call. The V end was cut by 4 bases, the J end by 6 bases, with 7 bases between. The CDR3 spans 12 residues. Germline V gene lookup returns CDR1 SGHTA and CDR2 FQGTGA. CDR3 in amino acids: CASSSMPNEQFF. For the CDR3, the DNA is TGTGCCAGCAGCTCCATGCCCAATGAGCAGTTCTTC.

The chain joins TRBV30 to TRBJ2-3; TRBD1 matches at 8 bases. Per germline, CDR1 GTSNPN and CDR2 SVGIG (reference sequence). The CDR3 has 13 residues. The trim removed 5 bases at V and 4 bases at J, leaving 5 bases unmatched. CDR3 residues: CAWETGVADTQYF. DNA for the CDR3: TGTGCCTGGGAGACAGGGGTGGCAGATACGCAGTATTTT.

This chain joins TRBV4-2 and TRBJ2-3; TRBD2 matches at 10 bases. CDR1 and CDR2 from the germline V gene are LGHNA and YNFKEQ. The CDR3 is 17 amino acids. V lost 0 bases to trimming and J lost 6 bases; unmatched junction nucleotides: 9. CDR3 nucleotide sequence: TGTGCCAGCAGCCAAGATCCCGGACTAGCGGAAGGCGATACGCAGTATTTT. Translating gives CASSQDPGLAEGDTQYF.

This clonotype was seen more than once but under ten times. The chain carries TRBV6-1 and TRBJ2-5, with D unresolved. Trimming took off 5 bases at V and 5 bases at J, with 12 bases between the two ends. The CDR3 length is 13 residues. Per germline, CDR1 MNHNS and CDR2 SASEGT. The DNA for the CDR3 is TGTGCCAGCAGTCCGAAGCCTCGGGAGACCCAGTACTTC. It specifies CASSPKPRETQYF.

The chain joins TRBV12-3 or TRBV12-4 to TRBJ2-2, with 7 bases matching TRBD2. The CDR3 length is 14 residues. Trimming took 6 bases from V and 7 from J; bases not matched to a gene: 8. DNA of the CDR3: TGTGCCAGCAGCATTGCGGGAGTAGGCGGGGAGCTGTTTTTT. Protein: CASSIAGVGGELFF.

The sample holds many counts of this clonotype. The chain uses TRBV12-3 or TRBV12-4 and TRBJ2-7; a possible D gene is TRBD2 (6 bases). There are 15 residues in the CDR3. Trimming removed 7 bases at V and 5 bases at J, with 21 bases between. The CDR3 loop is CASTYGGRSIHEQYF. DNA of the CDR3: TGTGCCAGCACCTATGGGGGGAGGAGTATCCACGAGCAGTACTTC.

The table lists this clonotype with a few counts. The CDR3: CATSAPGTSGSYNEQFF. As DNA, the CDR3 is TGTGCCACCAGTGCCCCCGGGACTAGCGGATCCTACAATGAGCAGTTCTTC. The chain carries TRBV24-1 and TRBJ2-1; 11 nucleotides align to TRBD2. After removal of 5 bases from V and 1 base from J, the junction contained 6 bases not matched to a gene. CDR3 length equals 17 residues. From germline, CDR1 is KGHDR and CDR2 SFDVKD.

This clonotype was observed at least ten times. This rearrangement joins TRBV11-2 to TRBJ2-3; D is undetermined. Germline V gene lookup returns CDR1 SGHAT and CDR2 FQNNGV. Deletions cut 6 bases from V and 6 bases from J, with 7 bases between. This CDR3 region has 11 residues. The chain's CDR3 is CASRDGDTQYF. Written as DNA, the CDR3 is TGTGCCAGCAGGGACGGGGATACGCAGTATTTT.

This sequence joins TRBV27 and TRBJ2-7; 8 positions agree with TRBD1. Germline V gives CDR1 MNHEY, CDR2 SMNVEV (reference sequence). Germline trimming cut 5 bases from V and 7 bases from J; bases unmatched to any gene: 7. The CDR3 loop spans 13 amino acids. CDR3 bases: TGTGCCAGCAGTAAGGACAGGGACTGGGAGCAGTACTTC. This sequence encodes CASSKDRDWEQYF.

This clonotype has ten or more counts. This rearrangement joins TRBV4-1 to TRBJ1-2; D unresolved. Trimming took off 0 bases at V and 3 bases at J, with 11 bases between the two ends. This CDR3 contains 15 residues. Germline V lookup: CDR1 MGHRA, CDR2 YSYEKL. Written as DNA, the CDR3 is TGCGCCAGCAGCCAAGATAGGGCAGGCGACTATGGCTACACCTTC. This encodes CASSQDRAGDYGYTF.

This clonotype was detected many times. This chain connects TRBV12-3 or TRBV12-4 to TRBJ2-4, with a possible D match to TRBD1 (5 bases). CDR3 size: 13 residues. V gave up 7 bases and J gave up 9 bases, with 16 bases separating them. The DNA for the CDR3 is TGTGCCAGCACCCCGATCGGACATACCATTCAGTACTTC. Translation: CASTPIGHTIQYF.

This clonotype was counted at least ten times. V gene TRBV28 combines with J gene TRBJ2-3; 10 nucleotides agree with TRBD2. Germline loops: CDR1 MDHEN, CDR2 SYDVKM. This CDR3 spans 15 amino acids. V shed 6 bases, J shed 0 bases, and the junction held 3 bases outside the gene matches. As DNA, the CDR3 is TGTGCCAGCAGGCTAGCGGGAGCCAGCACAGATACGCAGTATTTT. Translating gives CASRLAGASTDTQYF. The full variable domain, in which reference TRBV28 and TRBJ2-3 provide the parts outside the CDR3, is DVKVTQSSRYLVKRTGEKVFLECVQDMDHENMFWYRQDPGLGLRLIYFSYDVKMKEKGDIPEGYSVSREKKERFSLILESASTNQTSMYLCASRLAGASTDTQYFGPGTRLTVL.

This clonotype was picked up many times. The V gene is TRBV7-6, the J gene TRBJ2-2; 12 bases match TRBD2. Germline V lookup: CDR1 SGHVS, CDR2 FNYEAQ. The CDR3 runs to 19 residues. V shed 3 bases and J 0 bases; nucleotides not matched to a gene: 8. The CDR3, as DNA: TGTGCCAGCAGCTTCCCGACTAGCGGGAGTCACGCGAACACCGGGGAGCTGTTTTTT. This gives the protein CASSFPTSGSHANTGELFF.

This clonotype was recorded many times. The chain couples TRBV7-4 to TRBJ2-3, with 8 bases matching TRBD1. The germline V gene has CDR1 SGHVT and CDR2 SQSDAQ. V shed 5 bases and J 7 bases; nucleotides not matched to a gene: 11. The CDR3 is 15 residues long. CDR3 protein: CASSPGQGAIYTQYF. The CDR3 nucleotides are TGTGCCAGCAGCCCGGGCCAGGGGGCAATTTATACGCAGTATTTT.

The J gene is TRBJ1-1, the V gene TRBV11-3, with D tentatively TRBD1 (6 bases). The CDR3 has 15 residues. Trimming cost V 1 base and J 0 bases, with 9 bases left between them. From germline, CDR1 is SGHNT and CDR2 YENEEA. CDR3 DNA sequence: TGTGCCAGCAGCTTAGGGGCAGGGGTGAACACTGAAGCTTTCTTT. Translating gives CASSLGAGVNTEAFF.

In its sample, this clonotype was seen many times. J is TRBJ1-5 and V is TRBV4-2, with a tentative D call TRBD1 (5 bases). The CDR3 is 15 amino acids. Germline loops: CDR1 LGHNA, CDR2 YNFKEQ. The germline V and J ends were trimmed by 2 bases and 4 bases, with 12 bases remaining between them. The CDR3: CASSQTGTENQPQHF. CDR3 bases: TGTGCCAGCAGCCAAACCGGGACTGAGAATCAGCCCCAGCATTTT.

This clonotype was recorded many times. The chain uses TRBV20-1 and TRBJ2-4, with D perhaps given as TRBD1 or TRBD2 (5 bases each). This CDR3 is built from 18 residues. V was pared by 1 base and J by 7 bases, with 26 bases between. Germline lookup yields CDR1 DFQATT and CDR2 SNEGSKA (reference sequence). The CDR3 loop is CSARGSVRTEFRENIQYF. For the CDR3, the DNA is TGCAGTGCTAGAGGGAGCGTTCGCACTGAGTTCAGGGAGAACATTCAGTACTTC.

This clonotype was recorded a few times. This chain uses TRBV28 with TRBJ2-1; D may be TRBD2 (6 bases). The germline V gene encodes CDR1 MDHEN and CDR2 SYDVKM. With 5 bases removed from V and 13 bases from J, the gap between germline ends came to 24 bases. This CDR3 spans 15 amino acids. The CDR3 loop reads CASSAGRGKFGPQFF. CDR3 coding DNA: TGTGCCAGCAGTGCGGGACGAGGCAAATTCGGGCCCCAGTTCTTC.